This paragraph covers one T cell receptor (beta chain) sequence. The antigen is undetermined. These data are taken from a study of shared clonotypes between healthy human individuals. The study, taken as a whole, reports: Despite large depth, rarefaction showed incomplete sorted-subset sequencing.

Method: immunoSEQ multiplex PCR; TCRdb's copy keeps in-frame clones and lacks some. The top ten clones hold 0.14% of a sample with a few million clones, roughly nine tenths of them seen once. The CDR3 runs 18 residues. V shed 4 bases and J 0 bases; nucleotides not matched to a gene: 8. Germline lookup yields CDR1 SGHRS and CDR2 YFSETQ. Within Nashville, Tennessee resided all donors, each a Caucasian adult. A split of CD4+ cells into CD45RA+ naive and CD45RA-negative memory subsets was performed. This chain uses TRBV5-1 with TRBJ2-6; TRBD1 matches 9 bases. The sequenced material came from naive CD4+ T cells sorted from blood. As to subset: CD45RA+ positively selected. The TCR sequence derives from a man aged 18 to 30 in good health. In nucleotides, the CDR3 is TGCGCCAGCAGCCCCCGGGACAGGGAGTCCTCTGGGGCCAACGTCCTGACTTTC. Translating gives CASSPRDRESSGANVLTF.